Each of the 10 T cell receptor beta chains below was sequenced from the same sample in a study of T cells in Graves' hyperthyroidism and ophthalmopathy. Amplified TCR beta CDR3 regions came from RNA transcripts. During a first-round RT-PCR of the TCR CDR3, the HTBI primer set was used. Via MiXCR, TCRdb re-called the multiplex PCR reads, giving one row per CDR3 protein. The repertoire includes 210,000 or so distinct CDR3 sequences, more than 15% of them detected once, and around 50% sits in the top ten. The source material was blood. The receptor set was obtained from a man aged 45-60 years with Graves' hyperthyroidism.

This clonotype was found many times. V is TRBV5-1 and J is TRBJ2-1, with TRBD2 matching 9 bases. The ends lost 3 bases at V and 4 bases at J; junction bases unmatched: 8. The CDR3 covers 16 residues. From germline, CDR1 is SGHRS and CDR2 YFSETQ. CDR3 DNA sequence: TGCGCCAGCAGCTCACTTCAGACTAGCGGTTACAATGAGCAGTTCTTC. Its protein is CASSSLQTSGYNEQFF.

This chain connects TRBV20-1 to TRBJ2-5; 9 positions agree with TRBD1. This CDR3 is built from 15 residues. In germline, CDR1 is DFQATT, CDR2 SNEGSKA (reference sequence). Germline trimming cut 3 bases from V and 4 bases from J; bases unmatched to any gene: 9. DNA of the CDR3: TGCAGTGCTAGGGGTCCCGGGACAGGGTTAGAGACCCAGTACTTC. As protein: CSARGPGTGLETQYF.

The chain couples TRBV2 to TRBJ1-1, with D perhaps matching TRBD1 (5 bases). Trimming took off 1 base at V and 4 bases at J, with 16 bases between the two ends. CDR1 SNHLY and CDR2 FYNNEI come from the germline V gene. This CDR3 region has 16 residues. The CDR3 loop is CASSEGQVGGITEAFF. The CDR3 nucleotides are TGTGCCAGCAGTGAAGGTCAGGTTGGGGGAATCACTGAAGCTTTCTTT. Based on the CDR3 plus reference TRBV2 and TRBJ1-1, the full variable domain is EPEVTQTPSHQVTQMGQEVILRCVPISNHLYFYWYRQILGQKVEFLVSFYNNEISEKSEIFDDQFSVERPDGSNFTLKIRSTKLEDSAMYFCASSEGQVGGITEAFFGQGTRLTVV.

This clonotype was picked up many times. The CDR3 region is CASSPGQGSEKLFF. DNA of the CDR3: TGTGCCAGCAGCCCGGGACAGGGATCTGAAAAACTGTTTTTT. This chain joins TRBV7-9 and TRBJ1-4; 9 bases are shared with TRBD1. The J segment lost 7 bases and the V segment lost 5 bases, leaving 5 bases of the junction unmatched. Germline loops: CDR1 SEHNR, CDR2 FQNEAQ (reference sequence). There are 14 residues in the CDR3.

The chain couples TRBV7-2 to TRBJ2-2; TRBD1 matches 7 bases. V lost 1 base to trimming and J lost 5 bases; unmatched junction nucleotides: 1. The germline V gene encodes CDR1 SGHTA and CDR2 FQGNSA. The CDR3 loop spans 14 amino acids. This CDR3 reads CASSLEGATGELFF. CDR3 in DNA: TGTGCCAGCAGCTTAGAGGGGGCTACCGGGGAGCTGTTTTTT.

This clonotype has a count of ten or more. The chain's CDR3 is CSAGGTSGSNEQFF. The CDR3 region has the DNA TGCAGTGCTGGAGGGACTAGCGGGAGTAATGAGCAGTTCTTC. This chain uses TRBV20-1 with TRBJ2-1, with 14 bases aligning to TRBD2. After removal of 5 bases from V and 7 bases from J, the junction contained 4 bases not matched to a gene. The germline V gene encodes CDR1 DFQATT and CDR2 SNEGSKA (reference sequence). The CDR3 covers 14 residues.

This clonotype has just a few counts. This chain uses TRBV14 with TRBJ2-3; TRBD1 matches 11 bases. This CDR3 has 16 residues. Germline CDR1 SGHDN, CDR2 FVKESK. The junction had 3 bases not matched to a gene; V was cut back by 1 base and J by 3 bases. CDR3 coding DNA: TGTGCCAGCAGCCAAGTGTGGGACAGGGGGACAGATACGCAGTATTTT. Protein: CASSQVWDRGTDTQYF.

At least ten counts were recorded for this clonotype. The chain has TRBV12-3 or TRBV12-4 and TRBJ2-7, with D perhaps TRBD2 (6 bases). V gave up 6 bases and J gave up 4 bases, with 16 bases separating them. This CDR3 has 14 residues. The CDR3 coding sequence is TGTGCCAGCAGGTCGGGGGTCACGAGTTACGAGCAGTACTTC. Translation: CASRSGVTSYEQYF.

This clonotype was counted ten times or more. The CDR3 nucleotides are TGTGCCAGCAGTGAGGACAGGACCCTAGAGACCCAGTACTTC. Translating it yields CASSEDRTLETQYF. The V gene is TRBV28, the J gene TRBJ2-5; 7 nucleotides agree with TRBD1. Unmatched junction bases numbered 7, after V lost 5 bases and J lost 4 bases. CDR1 and CDR2 from the germline V gene are MDHEN and SYDVKM. This CDR3 has 14 residues.

On this clonotype itself: Just one base apart from a much larger clone, this may be a read error. The J gene is TRBJ2-1, the V gene TRBV29-1; D unclear. CDR1 is SQVTM, CDR2 ANQGSEA, per germline. Between the trimmed V and J ends, which lost 7 bases and 6 bases, there was a span of 16 bases. The CDR3 totals 13 residues. The CDR3, as DNA: TGCAGCGAGCATAGGTCCGACTGCAATGAGCAGTTCTTC. Encoded protein: CSEHRSDCNEQFF.